The 28 T cell receptor beta chains listed next were all sequenced from one sample in a study of blood T cell repertoires in COVID-19. Here immunoSEQ multiplex PCR was the method, and the copy in TCRdb shows in-frame clones only, minus some. Of 200,000 to 250,000 clones in the sample, 86% were seen once. The sequencing input was peripheral blood. The receptors derive from a man in his forties or fifties with COVID-19, enrolled during active disease.

The V and J genes are TRBV14 and TRBJ2-7; TRBD1 agrees at 7 bases. V lost 0 bases to trimming and J lost 5 bases; unmatched junction nucleotides: 10. Germline CDR1 reads SGHDN; CDR2 reads FVKESK. The CDR3 has 16 amino acids. The CDR3 DNA reads TGTGCCAGCAGCCAAGATCGGACCAGAGGGGGCCACGAGCAGTACTTC. Its protein is CASSQDRTRGGHEQYF.

V usage is TRBV10-3 and J usage is TRBJ2-7, with a tentative D call TRBD1 (6 bases). The V end was cut by 0 bases, the J end by 7 bases, with 13 bases between. Germline CDR1 ENHRY, CDR2 SYGVKD. The CDR3 has 14 amino acids. The CDR3 nucleotides are TGTGCCATCAGTGAGTCCCACAGGGTTGGGGAGCAGTACTTC. It encodes CAISESHRVGEQYF.

This rearrangement joins TRBV7-8 to TRBJ2-7, with 8 bases aligning to TRBD1. Unmatched junction bases numbered 3, after V lost 5 bases and J lost 0 bases. CDR1 is SGHVS, CDR2 FQNEAQ, per germline. The CDR3 length is 14 residues. CDR3 in amino acids: CASSPGQVSYEQYF. The CDR3 DNA sequence: TGTGCCAGCAGCCCGGGACAGGTCTCCTACGAGCAGTACTTC.

The rearrangement uses TRBV7-8 and TRBJ1-5, with 7 bases identical to TRBD1. This CDR3 region has 14 residues. The V gene end was trimmed by 5 bases and the J gene end by 3 bases; junction bases not matched to a gene: 4. The germline CDR1 and CDR2 sequences are SGHVS and FQNEAQ. DNA for the CDR3: TGTGCCAGCAGCCGGGACAGCGACAATCAGCCCCAGCATTTT. Amino acid sequence: CASSRDSDNQPQHF.

This sequence joins TRBV4-3 and TRBJ2-2; the D gene is possibly TRBD1 (6 bases). The CDR3 contains 14 residues. The germline V and J ends were trimmed by 2 bases and 6 bases, with 10 bases remaining between them. CDR1 is LGHNA and CDR2 is YSLEER in the germline V gene. CDR3 nucleotides: TGCGCCAGCAGCCAACACAGGGCTGCCGGGGAGCTGTTTTTT. It specifies CASSQHRAAGELFF.

The chain combines TRBV27 with TRBJ2-2, with TRBD2 matching over 10 bases. The CDR3 is made up of 16 amino acids. CDR1 is MNHEY, CDR2 SMNVEV, per germline (reference sequence). Trimming at V came to 4 bases and at J to 4 bases, leaving 6 bases not matched to a gene. The CDR3 protein is CASSSLAGGFTGELFF. The CDR3, as DNA: TGTGCCAGCAGTTCATTAGCGGGAGGCTTCACCGGGGAGCTGTTTTTT.

This clone was detected a few times. V and J are TRBV5-1 and TRBJ1-1; TRBD1 is a possible D gene (6 bases). The germline CDR1 and CDR2 sequences are SGHRS and YFSETQ. V lost 0 bases to trimming and J lost 6 bases, with 9 bases between them. The CDR3 covers 13 residues. The chain's CDR3 is CASSLAWTAEAFF. CDR3 nucleotides: TGCGCCAGCAGCTTGGCCTGGACAGCTGAAGCTTTCTTT.

CDR3 in amino acids: CASSFTGEANQPQHF. The CDR3 DNA is TGCGCCAGCAGCTTTACAGGGGAGGCGAATCAGCCCCAGCATTTT. The V gene is TRBV5-1, the J gene TRBJ1-5; 7 bases are a match to TRBD1. Per germline, CDR1 SGHRS and CDR2 YFSETQ. V shed 2 bases, J shed 4 bases, and the junction held 6 bases outside the gene matches. The CDR3 covers 15 residues.

The chain uses TRBV2 and TRBJ1-3, with D perhaps TRBD1 (5 bases). CDR3 length equals 16 residues. Deletions cut 6 bases from V and 0 bases from J, with 15 bases between. Germline loops: CDR1 SNHLY, CDR2 FYNNEI. The CDR3 here is CASSRAATLSGNTIYF. The CDR3 coding sequence is TGTGCCAGCAGCAGGGCCGCGACACTCTCTGGAAACACCATATATTTT.

This chain uses TRBV6-6 with TRBJ2-7; the D gene is possibly TRBD1 (6 bases). The CDR3 is 14 residues long. Germline CDR1 reads MNHNY; CDR2 reads SVGAGI (reference sequence). Deletions cut 4 bases from V and 2 bases from J, with 12 bases between. DNA for the CDR3: TGTGCCAGCAGTTCCAGGACAGCAACCTACGAGCAGTACTTC. It is translated as CASSSRTATYEQYF.

The chain has TRBV7-2 and TRBJ1-4; 7 bases align to TRBD1. This CDR3 spans 13 amino acids. V lost 4 bases and J lost 11; bases outside the gene matches: 7. CDR1 and CDR2 from the germline V gene are SGHTA and FQGNSA. The CDR3 is CASSYRTGRKLFF. As DNA, the CDR3 is TGTGCCAGCAGCTACAGGACAGGACGGAAACTGTTTTTT.

The chain joins TRBV5-5 to TRBJ1-2; possible D gene TRBD1, 5 bases. Trimming removed 1 base at V and 0 bases at J, with 13 bases between. Germline V CDR1 and CDR2: SGHKS, YYEKEE (reference sequence). This CDR3 region has 16 residues. The CDR3 loop is CASSLLLGGANYGYTF. The CDR3 bases are TGTGCCAGCAGCTTGCTTCTGGGGGGAGCTAACTATGGCTACACCTTC. The full variable domain, its missing parts supplied by reference TRBV5-5 and TRBJ1-2, is DAGVTQSPTHLIKTRGQQVTLRCSPISGHKSVSWYQQVLGQGPQFIFQYYEKEERGRGNFPDRFSARQFPNYSSELNVNALLLGDSALYLCASSLLLGGANYGYTFGSGTRLTVV.

The genes are TRBV5-8 and TRBJ2-1; perhaps TRBD1 as D (6 bases). CDR3 length equals 13 residues. CDR1 and CDR2 (germline): SGHTS, YDEGEE. V shed 6 bases and J shed 7 bases, with 14 bases lying between them. The CDR3 DNA follows: TGTGCCAGCAAAAGACAGGTGGCGAATGAGCAGTTCTTC. This translates into CASKRQVANEQFF.

The rearrangement uses TRBV7-9 and TRBJ2-3; D is possibly TRBD2 (6 bases). This CDR3 region has 15 residues. From germline, CDR1 is SEHNR and CDR2 FQNEAQ (reference sequence). V was clipped by 3 bases and J by 0 bases, with 10 bases between them. The CDR3 here is CASSLGGTSTDTQYF. As DNA, the CDR3 is TGTGCCAGCAGCTTGGGCGGGACTAGCACAGATACGCAGTATTTT.

The chain couples TRBV4-2 to TRBJ2-1, with TRBD2 identical over 16 bases. The CDR3 has 18 residues. The J segment lost 6 bases and the V segment lost 4 bases, leaving 9 bases of the junction unmatched. Germline CDR1 is LGHNA and CDR2 is YNFKEQ. The CDR3 region is CASSRGLAGGSSGNEQFF. Written as DNA, the CDR3 is TGTGCCAGCAGCCGGGGACTAGCGGGAGGGTCCTCGGGCAATGAGCAGTTCTTC.

This sequence joins TRBV7-3 and TRBJ2-3; D gene uncertain. This CDR3 comprises 13 residues. V shed 0 bases and J shed 5 bases, with 6 bases lying between them. CDR1 and CDR2 from the germline V gene are SGHTA and FQGTGA. As DNA, the CDR3 is TGTGCCAGCAGCTTAACGATCGGAGATACGCAGTATTTT. Protein product: CASSLTIGDTQYF. Based on the CDR3 plus reference TRBV7-3 and TRBJ2-3, the full variable domain is GAGVSQTPSNKVTEKGKYVELRCDPISGHTALYWYRQSLGQGPEFLIYFQGTGAADDSGLPNDRFFAVRPEGSVSTLKIQRTERGDSAVYLCASSLTIGDTQYFGPGTRLTVL.

This chain joins TRBV15 and TRBJ2-1; D remains ambiguous. The ends were cut back, 6 bases at V and 0 bases at J, with 15 bases in the middle. Germline CDR1 and CDR2: LNHNV and YYDKDF (reference sequence). The CDR3 has 16 residues. Here the CDR3 reads CATSTPNWSSYNEQFF. CDR3 coding DNA: TGTGCCACCAGTACGCCCAACTGGAGCTCCTACAATGAGCAGTTCTTC.

This chain links TRBV29-1 with TRBJ2-7, with 7 nucleotides matching TRBD1. This CDR3 has 13 amino acids. Germline V gives CDR1 SQVTM, CDR2 ANQGSEA. V dropped 6 bases and J dropped 3; count of bases not matched to a gene: 8. CDR3 coding DNA: TGCAGCGTAGACAGGGAAAACGGCTACGAGCAGTACTTC. Its translation is CSVDRENGYEQYF.

The chain uses TRBV3-1 (or the pseudogene TRBV3-2) and TRBJ1-3, with 7 bases lining up with TRBD1. Germline V lookup: CDR1 LGHDT, CDR2 YNNKEL (reference sequence). The CDR3 covers 14 residues. After removal of 5 bases from V and 0 bases from J, the junction contained 1 base not matched to a gene. CDR3 sequence (DNA): TGTGCCAGCAGCTACAGGGGCTCTGGAAACACCATATATTTT. Translating gives CASSYRGSGNTIYF.

This clone was observed once. The J gene is TRBJ1-6, the V gene TRBV19; TRBD1 aligns across 7 bases. The V segment lost 7 bases and the J segment 9 bases; nucleotides outside the gene matches: 12. The CDR3 has 15 residues. From germline, CDR1 is LNHDA and CDR2 SQIVND (reference sequence). CDR3 coding DNA: TGTGCCAGTAATAGACAGGGAAGGGGTACTTCACCCCTCCACTTT. Protein: CASNRQGRGTSPLHF.

In this sample, this clone turned up a few times. V gene TRBV7-9 combines with J gene TRBJ1-1; the D is unclear. This CDR3 comprises 15 residues. The V and J ends lost 4 bases and 1 base respectively, with 13 bases between them. Germline lookup yields CDR1 SEHNR and CDR2 FQNEAQ (reference sequence). The CDR3 DNA reads as TGTGCCAGCAGCTCAGACATGGTTTGGAACACTGAAGCTTTCTTT. This translates into CASSSDMVWNTEAFF.

The gene calls are TRBV29-1 and TRBJ2-2; 9 bases match TRBD1. Germline V CDR1 and CDR2: SQVTM, ANQGSEA. CDR3 length: 13 amino acids. V was clipped by 7 bases and J by 7 bases; unmatched bases: 7. This chain's CDR3 is CSGRTGVGGELFF. In DNA, the CDR3 is TGCAGCGGGCGGACAGGGGTAGGCGGGGAGCTGTTTTTT.

The chain carries TRBV19 and TRBJ1-2, with D perhaps TRBD1 (6 bases). The CDR3 length is 14 residues. V was clipped by 3 bases and J by 8 bases, with 16 bases between them. Germline CDR1 and CDR2: LNHDA and SQIVND (reference sequence). The CDR3 DNA reads TGTGCCAGTAGTATCGGGACATACCTCCACGGCTACACCTTC. Its translation is CASSIGTYLHGYTF.

The rearrangement uses TRBV18 and TRBJ2-1; 7 bases are a match to TRBD2. The CDR3 has 16 amino acids. With V trimmed by 0 bases and J by 0 bases, 2 bases remained unmatched. The germline V gene has CDR1 KGHSH and CDR2 LQKENI. The CDR3 DNA follows: TGTGCCAGCTCACCACCGGGAGGGCCCTCCTACAATGAGCAGTTCTTC. Translated, it gives CASSPPGGPSYNEQFF. Complete variable domain (other parts from reference TRBV18 and TRBJ2-1): NAGVMQNPRHLVRRRGQEARLRCSPMKGHSHVYWYRQLPEEGLKFMVYLQKENIIDESGMPKERFSAEFPKEGPSILRIQQVVRGDSAAYFCASSPPGGPSYNEQFFGPGTRLTVL.

This clone appeared a single time. The chain links TRBV2 to TRBJ2-2; maybe TRBD2 (6 bases). Germline CDR1 is SNHLY and CDR2 is FYNNEI. Trimming left V 2 bases short and J 3 bases short, with 10 bases between. This CDR3 region has 15 residues. The CDR3 sequence: CASSETGVHTGELFF. CDR3 coding DNA: TGTGCCAGCAGTGAAACGGGAGTTCACACCGGGGAGCTGTTTTTT.

This chain links TRBV18 with TRBJ2-3; D may be TRBD1 (5 bases). This CDR3 contains 15 residues. Per germline, CDR1 KGHSH and CDR2 LQKENI. With 2 bases removed from V and 1 base from J, the gap between germline ends came to 10 bases. CDR3 in amino acids: CASSPRLQGTDTQYF. For the CDR3, the DNA is TGTGCCAGCTCACCAAGGTTACAGGGCACAGATACGCAGTATTTT.

CDR3 bases: TGTGCCAGCAGCGTAGAGTGGGCGGGGGGGCTTATGGAGACCCAGTACTTC. Translated, it gives CASSVEWAGGLMETQYF. The chain joins TRBV9 to TRBJ2-5; 9 nucleotides line up with TRBD2. V lost 0 bases to trimming and J lost 5 bases; unmatched junction nucleotides: 11. The CDR3 sequence is 17 residues long. Germline CDR1 and CDR2: SGDLS and YYNGEE.

V usage is TRBV6-5 and J usage is TRBJ2-4, with D perhaps matching TRBD2 (6 bases). Looked up from germline, CDR1 is MNHEY and CDR2 is SVGAGI. This CDR3 has 13 amino acids. V lost 6 bases and J 0 bases, leaving 6 bases between the germline ends. DNA of the CDR3: TGTGCCAGCAGGGGAGGAGCCAAAAACATTCAGTACTTC. Amino acid sequence: CASRGGAKNIQYF.